This T cell receptor beta chain stems from a study of monozygotic twins with inflammatory bowel disease (dated by TCRdb to about 2019). In terms of the full investigation: In total, 28 monozygotic twin pairs made up the full study: 19 Danish pairs, all IBD-discordant, plus nine German pairs, of which four were IBD-concordant and five were IBD-discordant. The search for disease-associated traits relied mainly on comparing IBD patients with their genetically identical healthy co-twins within discordant pairs. Each individual had, on average, about 151 000 unique TCRalpha sequences and 181 000 unique TCRbeta sequences available for analysis. Results and caveats for the whole study, not just this receptor: Compared with healthy twins, IBD patients shared fewer clonotypes with other individuals, and the difference was most pronounced in patients with signs of disease activity. Different T cell subtypes could not be distinguished in the analysis. Repertoire similarity did not differ between concordant and discordant twins, possibly due to limited statistical power. Because patients received different immunosuppressive treatments, the repertoires may have picked up extra background noise and variability between individuals. The results gave no support for a single strong signal or clonotype linked to IBD. A decrease in TCRbeta repertoire diversity, as measured by inverse Simpson index, was observed in IBD patients compared with their healthy co-twins.

From each donor, an approximately 2.5 ml peripheral blood sample was collected into PAXgene tubes and stored at -80 degrees C. Without T cell sorting, total RNA was isolated from whole blood using the PAXgene blood miRNA kit on an automated QIAcube. Peripheral blood from monozygotic twin pairs who were concordant or discordant for inflammatory bowel disease underwent deep TCRalpha and TCRbeta repertoire profiling using unique molecular barcoding. For every twin pair, smoking habits were documented, and each individual was categorised as a current, former or never smoker. The library came from 5' RACE. For each TCR library, roughly 3,600 ng of total RNA was used. For each sample, cDNA was synthesized in eight separate reactions using SMARTScribe reverse transcriptase. During cDNA synthesis, unique molecular identifiers containing a 6-nucleotide sample barcode were introduced by template switching. TCRalpha and TCRbeta cDNA was amplified by two nested PCRs of roughly 16 and 10 cycles, with bead purification after each PCR. Before amplification, the cDNA was both treated with uracil DNA-glycosylase and purified with the QIAquick PCR purification kit. The second PCR was the step at which Illumina TruSeq-compatible adapters and sample-specific barcodes were added. Library quality and concentration were checked on TapeStation and Qubit, and libraries were pooled at roughly 5 ng each. Sequencing of pooled libraries was carried out on an Illumina HiSeq2500 single-index Rapid Run using 2 x 100 bp reads and custom sequencing primers. The original methods were these. MiGEC version 1.2.6 was used for UMI-based consensus assembly, which corrected PCR and sequencing errors. MiXCR version 2.1.1 was used for V(D)J alignment, clonotype assembly and CDR3 extraction. Gene usage, clonotype sharing and MAIT/NKT TCR abundance were normalised by analysing the top 1000, 10 000 and 20 000 clonotypes per sample. After downsampling to 27 000 UMIs, diversity was calculated as the inverse Simpson index using the vegan R package. Paired Mann-Whitney U tests on discordant twin pairs were used, with Benjamini-Hochberg multiple-testing correction. TCRdb reanalyzed the reads, keeping one entry per CDR3 protein sequence and omitting DNA. TCRdb, rather than the study authors, made the V and J calls. The sample table records 420,000 or so distinct CDR3 sequences. 2% to 2.5% of the sample belongs to the ten largest clones.

Comments on this clonotype: Its antigen specificity is not known.

In the germline V gene, CDR1 corresponds to SGHAT and CDR2 to FQNNGV. Including the terminal cysteine and phenylalanine, the CDR3 comprises 12 residues. No DNA appears here. The receptor chain draws on TRBV11-2 and TRBJ1-2. The clonotype was recovered from a human donor with ulcerative colitis or Crohn's disease, or a healthy co-twin of an affected twin (not recorded which). What was sequenced was blood. The CDR3 region: CASSSSYYGYTF.